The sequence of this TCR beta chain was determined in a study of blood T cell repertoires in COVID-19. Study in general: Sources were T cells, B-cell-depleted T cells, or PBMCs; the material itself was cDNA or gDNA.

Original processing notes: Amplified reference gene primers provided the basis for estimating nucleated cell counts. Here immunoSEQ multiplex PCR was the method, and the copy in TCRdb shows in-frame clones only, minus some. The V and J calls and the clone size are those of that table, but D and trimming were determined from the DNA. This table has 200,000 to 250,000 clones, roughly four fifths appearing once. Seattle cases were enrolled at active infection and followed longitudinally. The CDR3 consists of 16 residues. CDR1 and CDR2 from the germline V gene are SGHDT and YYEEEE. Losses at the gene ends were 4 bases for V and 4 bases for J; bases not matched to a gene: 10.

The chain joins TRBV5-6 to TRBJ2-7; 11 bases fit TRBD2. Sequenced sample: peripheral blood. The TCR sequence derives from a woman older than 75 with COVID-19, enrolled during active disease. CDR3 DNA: TGTGCCAGCAGCCCCCCCACCCGGACTAGCGGGTACGAGCAGTACTTC. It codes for CASSPPTRTSGYEQYF.